Sequencing of this T cell receptor (beta chain) was carried out in a study of T cell clonotyping in hematopoietic cell transplantation. At the level of the study: Pretransplant recipient samples were taken after cytoreduction.

Study-wide points: Recipient TCR diversity dropped after transplant; expanded clonotypes rose from day 30 to 180. CD4 and CD8 repertoire contributions could not be separated without sorting.

Time point in this sample: recipient sample about 28 days before transplant, after cytoreduction. Method: immunoSEQ multiplex PCR; TCRdb's copy keeps in-frame clones and lacks some. The sample includes about 38,000 clones, 90% to 95% of them seen just once. CDR1 is MNHEY and CDR2 is SMNVEV in the germline V gene (reference sequence). This CDR3 spans 13 amino acids. V was shortened by 0 bases and J by 6 bases, with 8 bases between the two germline ends. A remark on this clone: Its antigen is not known.

The sample consisted of peripheral blood mononuclear cells, taken before stem cell transplant. This sequence was found in a man aged 40-50 years with chronic myeloid leukemia. Some clones in this sample may be carry-over from other donors' samples. V is TRBV27 and J is TRBJ1-2, with D hard to call. The CDR3, as DNA: TGTGCCAGCAGTTTATCGAAAGGGAATGGCTACACCTTC. Its translation is CASSLSKGNGYTF.